This T cell receptor beta chain was captured in a study of shared clonotypes between healthy human individuals (dated by TCRdb to the early 2020s). With regard to the full study: The cohort comprised a couple of women and a few men aged 18 to 49 years. For each donor, CD4 naive and CD4 memory were each given three plates, CD8 naive was given two plates, and CD8 memory was given one plate. To estimate repertoire size and how much clonotypes are shared between individuals, the study performed deep sequencing of blood TCR repertoires from about five healthy adults. Libraries were prepared and TCR repertoires were sequenced by different laboratories using diverse techniques, in order to increase sequencing depth and limit assay-specific biases. Each donor's leukapheresis produced roughly between about 0.8 and 8.9 billion PBMCs.

For CDR1 and CDR2, the germline V gene (reference sequence) lists GTSNPN and SVGIG. The CDR3 runs 12 amino acids, cysteine and phenylalanine included. Solely the CDR3 DNA is kept, with 36 bases framed from the first base. Cut back by 0 bases and 6 bases, the V and J ends lie 7 bases apart. The donors were healthy, HIV-negative adults with no recently reported acute infections or vaccinations. Only Caucasian adults living in Nashville, Tennessee, USA were represented among the donors. CD4+ T cells were enriched through magnetic negative selection, after which naive cells were positively selected on CD45RA and the remaining negative fraction served as the memory subset. Blood was obtained by leukapheresis, after which PBMCs were separated by Ficoll-Histopaque density gradient centrifugation and cryopreserved in liquid nitrogen vapor phase. Analytical flow cytometry was used to check the purity and quantity of each magnetically sorted T cell population. Each sorted fraction had its genomic DNA isolated and then quantified by UV absorbance on a Nanodrop 2000c.

TCR CDR3 regions were amplified from genomic DNA by multiplex PCR using the deep immunoSEQ assay. Extracted genomic DNA from each cell subset was distributed evenly across all wells of several immunoSEQ 96-well plates, and each plate was treated as a replicate. For sorted subsets, 150 to 250 ng of genomic DNA, equivalent to tens of thousands of T cell genomes, went into each replicate PCR. The purified libraries were quantified using a Qubit 3.0 fluorometer, sized with a Bioanalyzer 2100, and then quantified again using the KAPA Library Quantification kit. Each immunoSEQ 96-well plate was sequenced on its own single-read 150-cycle Illumina NextSeq 550 flow cell. The original methods were these. The immunoSEQ output contained only junctional sequences without quality scores, so filtering could not match that applied to full-length reads. To assign V/J genes and CDR3, sequences were annotated against IMGT germline references using PyIR, a Python wrapper for IgBLAST v1.9. Reads with weak V/J assignments (E-value above 1e-6), missing CDR3, stop codons, out-of-frame junctions, or ambiguous translated residues were removed. V3J clonotypes were defined as sequences sharing an identical inferred V gene, J gene, and CDR3 amino acid sequence. Percentage overlap between repertoires was computed as shared unique clonotypes divided by the size of the smaller repertoire. Three approaches were used to assess repertoire richness: RTK rarefaction, the Chao1 estimator, and Recon v2.1 estimates of unobserved clonotypes. Generation probabilities were computed with OLGA for all TCRbeta clonotypes obtained by the gDNA method from a few donors. TCRdb re-hosts the immuneACCESS table, in-frame sequences only. Its copies lack some clones; in the studies checked, an unresolved V gene accounts for under half of them, and the cause for the rest is not known. V, J and clone size are taken as reported in that table, and D and trimming were inferred from the DNA itself. Across this sample there are approximately 2.4 million clones, with approximately 95% seen only once. The ten largest clones take up roughly 0.13% of the sample.

Points on this clone: No antigen is known for it. There are no base qualities to consult, and no much larger clone falls within one base. Other DNA sequences within the sample encode an identical CDR3.

Paper-wide results and their limitations: Larger estimated clonotype richness was generally found for naive subsets than for memory subsets. Pairwise subsampling led to the expectation that sequencing depth would affect the degree of clonotype sharing among donors. Compared with non-shared clonotypes, clonotypes shared by all four sorted-subset donors had higher generation probabilities. Incomplete sequencing was indicated by rarefaction of sorted-subset datasets, despite the large sequencing depth. Sampling was restricted to blood, and TCR repertoires in tissue are likely to differ from TCR repertoires in blood. The small number of donors limited the genetic and exposure-history diversity represented. Roughly 5.2% of naive CD4, more than 3% of naive CD8, about 2.4% of memory CD4, and 0.4% of memory CD8 clonotypes were shared across a few donors.

The clonotype comes from a man younger than 35 in good health. The material sequenced was naive CD4+ T cells sorted from blood. The intended sense of this specimen's cell subset or site label: CD45RA+ positively selected. Here the chain combines TRBV30 and TRBJ2-3, with TRBD1 perhaps the D gene, on 6 matching bases. The DNA sequence follows: TGTGCCTGGAGTGTAGACAGGGATACGCAGTATTTT. This translates into CAWSVDRDTQYF.